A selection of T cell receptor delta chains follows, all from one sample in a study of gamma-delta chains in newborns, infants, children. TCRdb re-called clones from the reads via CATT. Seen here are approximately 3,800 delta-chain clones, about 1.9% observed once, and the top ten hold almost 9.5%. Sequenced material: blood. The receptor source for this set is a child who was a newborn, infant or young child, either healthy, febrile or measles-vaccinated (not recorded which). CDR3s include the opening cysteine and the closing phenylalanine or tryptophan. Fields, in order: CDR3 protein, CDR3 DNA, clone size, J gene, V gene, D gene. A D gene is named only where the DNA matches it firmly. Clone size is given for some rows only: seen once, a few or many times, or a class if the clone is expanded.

CDR3aa: CACDTSWGTSSWDTRQMFF
CDR3nt: TGTGCCTGTGACACAAGCTGGGGGACCAGCTCCTGGGACACCCGACAGATGTTTTTC
abundance: NA
j_gene: TRDJ3
v_gene: TRDV2
d_gene: TRDD3

CDR3aa: CACDTVGRGIREATAQLFF
CDR3nt: TGTGCCTGTGACACCGTAGGGAGGGGGATACGCGAAGCGACAGCACAACTCTTCTTT
abundance: large
j_gene: TRDJ2
v_gene: TRDV2
d_gene: TRDD3

CDR3aa: CACDSLLGDTQSRSWDTRQMFF
CDR3nt: TGTGCCTGTGACTCTCTTCTGGGGGATACGCAGAGTCGCTCCTGGGACACCCGACAGATGTTTTTC
abundance: few
j_gene: TRDJ3
v_gene: TRDV2
d_gene: TRDD3

CDR3aa: CACDTVLGDTSSWDTRQMFF
CDR3nt: TGTGCCTGTGACACGGTACTGGGGGATACGAGCTCCTGGGACACCCGACAGATGTTTTTC
abundance: few
j_gene: TRDJ3
v_gene: TRDV2
d_gene: TRDD3

CDR3aa: CACETVLGDTSSWDTRQMFF
CDR3nt: TGTGCCTGTGAAACCGTACTGGGGGATACGAGCTCCTGGGACACCCGACAGATGTTTTTC
abundance: few
j_gene: TRDJ3
v_gene: TRDV2
d_gene: TRDD3

CDR3aa: CACDTLEDSWDTRQMFF
CDR3nt: TGTGCCTGTGACACCCTGGAGGACTCCTGGGACACCCGACAGATGTTTTTC
abundance: NA
j_gene: TRDJ3
v_gene: TRDV2
d_gene: NA

CDR3aa: CACDYVLGDTAQLFF
CDR3nt: TGTGCCTGTGACTACGTACTGGGGGATACAGCACAACTCTTCTTT
abundance: few
j_gene: TRDJ2
v_gene: TRDV2
d_gene: TRDD3

CDR3aa: CACDTGESSWDTRQMFF
CDR3nt: TGTGCCTGTGACACCGGGGAGAGCTCCTGGGACACCCGACAGATGTTTTTC
abundance: large
j_gene: TRDJ3
v_gene: TRDV2
d_gene: NA

CDR3aa: CACDTVGGPLYTDKLIF
CDR3nt: TGTGCCTGTGACACCGTGGGGGGTCCCTTGTACACCGATAAACTCATCTTT
abundance: few
j_gene: TRDJ1
v_gene: TRDV2
d_gene: NA

CDR3aa: CACDTGGYTDNLIF
CDR3nt: TGTGCCTGTGACACCGGGGGATACACCGATAACCTCATCTTT
abundance: NA
j_gene: TRDJ1
v_gene: TRDV2
d_gene: TRDD3

CDR3aa: CACDTLGTSSWDTRQMFF
CDR3nt: TGTGCCTGTGACACTTTGGGGACCAGCTCCTGGGACACCCGACAGATGTTTTTT
abundance: NA
j_gene: TRDJ3
v_gene: TRDV2
d_gene: NA

CDR3aa: CACDSWGIRAWDTRQMFF
CDR3nt: TGTGCCTGTGACAGTTGGGGGATACGGGCATGGGACACCCGACAGATGTTTTTC
abundance: few
j_gene: TRDJ3
v_gene: TRDV2
d_gene: TRDD3

CDR3aa: CACDVLGDTRQMFF
CDR3nt: TGTGCCTGTGACGTACTGGGGGACACCCGACAGATGTTTTTC
abundance: few
j_gene: TRDJ3
v_gene: TRDV2
d_gene: NA

CDR3aa: CACDVLGDNGWDTRQMFF
CDR3nt: TGTGCCTGTGACGTACTGGGGGATAACGGCTGGGACACCCGACAGATGTTTTTC
abundance: NA
j_gene: TRDJ3
v_gene: TRDV2
d_gene: TRDD3

CDR3aa: CACDVLGDTDAQLFF
CDR3nt: TGTGCCTGTGACGTACTGGGGGATACTGACGCACAACTCTTCTTT
abundance: NA
j_gene: TRDJ2
v_gene: TRDV2
d_gene: TRDD3

CDR3aa: CACDLLGDLSWDTRQMFF
CDR3nt: TGTGCCTGTGACCTACTGGGGGACCTATCCTGGGACACCCGACAGATGTTTTTC
abundance: few
j_gene: TRDJ3
v_gene: TRDV2
d_gene: TRDD3

CDR3aa: CACDTAGSSWDTRQMFF
CDR3nt: TGTGCCTGTGACACCGCTGGGAGCTCCTGGGACACCCGACAGATGTTTTTC
abundance: large
j_gene: TRDJ3
v_gene: TRDV2
d_gene: NA

CDR3aa: CACDLLLDTDKLIF
CDR3nt: TGTGCCTGTGACTTACTACTGGACACCGATAAACTCATCTTT
abundance: large
j_gene: TRDJ1
v_gene: TRDV2
d_gene: NA

CDR3aa: CACDTLGDTAQLFF
CDR3nt: TGTGCCTGTGACACTTTGGGGGATACAGCACAACTCTTCTTT
abundance: few
j_gene: TRDJ2
v_gene: TRDV2
d_gene: TRDD3

CDR3aa: CACGTVGRGIRLSSWDTRQMFF
CDR3nt: TGTGCCTGTGGCACCGTTGGACGGGGGATACGCCTAAGCTCCTGGGACACCCGACAGATGTTTTTC
abundance: few
j_gene: TRDJ3
v_gene: TRDV2
d_gene: TRDD3

CDR3aa: CACDPLLGDTSLTAQLFF
CDR3nt: TGTGCCTGTGACCCCCTACTGGGGGATACGTCTTTGACAGCACAACTCTTCTTT
abundance: medium-sized
j_gene: TRDJ2
v_gene: TRDV2
d_gene: TRDD3

CDR3aa: CALGLRSPRFIRGIRPTDKLIF
CDR3nt: TGTGCTCTTGGGCTCCGAAGCCCTCGCTTCATTCGGGGGATACGCCCCACCGATAAACTCATCTTT
abundance: NA
j_gene: TRDJ1
v_gene: TRDV1
d_gene: TRDD3

CDR3aa: CACDILGDTATDKLIF
CDR3nt: TGTGCCTGTGACATACTGGGGGATACAGCCACCGATAAACTCATCTTT
abundance: few
j_gene: TRDJ1
v_gene: TRDV2
d_gene: TRDD3

CDR3aa: CACDTITGGYAPNSWDTRQMFF
CDR3nt: TGTGCCTGTGACACCATTACTGGGGGATACGCGCCAAACTCCTGGGACACCCGACAGATGTTTTTC
abundance: few
j_gene: TRDJ3
v_gene: TRDV2
d_gene: TRDD3

CDR3aa: CACDTCTGGYTDKLIF
CDR3nt: TGTGCCTGTGACACTTGTACTGGGGGATACACCGATAAACTCATCTTT
abundance: few
j_gene: TRDJ1
v_gene: TRDV2
d_gene: TRDD3

CDR3aa: CARDTLGDTRWDTRQMFF
CDR3nt: TGTGCCCGTGACACGCTGGGGGATACGCGCTGGGACACCCGACAGATGTTTTTC
abundance: few
j_gene: TRDJ3
v_gene: TRDV2
d_gene: TRDD3

CDR3aa: CACDTVGDKADKLIF
CDR3nt: TGTGCCTGTGACACTGTGGGGGATAAAGCCGATAAACTCATCTTT
abundance: few
j_gene: TRDJ1
v_gene: TRDV2
d_gene: TRDD3

CDR3aa: CACDTVWGIRLYTDKLIF
CDR3nt: TGTGCCTGCGACACCGTCTGGGGGATACGCTTGTACACCGATAAACTCATCTTT
abundance: few
j_gene: TRDJ1
v_gene: TRDV2
d_gene: TRDD3